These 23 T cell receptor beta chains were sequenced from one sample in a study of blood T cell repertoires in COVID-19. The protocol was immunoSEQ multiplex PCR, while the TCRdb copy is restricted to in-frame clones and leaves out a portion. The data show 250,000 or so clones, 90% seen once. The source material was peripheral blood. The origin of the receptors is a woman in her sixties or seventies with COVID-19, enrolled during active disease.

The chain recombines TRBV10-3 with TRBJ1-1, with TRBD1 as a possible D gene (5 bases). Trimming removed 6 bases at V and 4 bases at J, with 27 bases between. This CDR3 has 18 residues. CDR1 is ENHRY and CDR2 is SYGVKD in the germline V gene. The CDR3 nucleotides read TGTGCCATCAGCCAAAGGTACGTCGGGGGAGGAGAGGGCACTGAAGCTTTCTTT. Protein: CAISQRYVGGGEGTEAFF.

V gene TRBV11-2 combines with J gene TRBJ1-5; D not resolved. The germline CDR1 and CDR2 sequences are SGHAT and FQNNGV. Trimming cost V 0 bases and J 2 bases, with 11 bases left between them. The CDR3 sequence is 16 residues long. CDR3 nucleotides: TGTGCCAGCAGCTTAGATCGGGGTGTCCGCAATCAGCCCCAGCATTTT. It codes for CASSLDRGVRNQPQHF.

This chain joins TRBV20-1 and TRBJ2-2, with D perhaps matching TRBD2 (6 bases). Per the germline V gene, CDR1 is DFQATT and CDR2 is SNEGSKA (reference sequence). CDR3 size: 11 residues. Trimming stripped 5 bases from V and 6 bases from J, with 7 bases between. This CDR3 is CSAGDSGELFF. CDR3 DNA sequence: TGCAGTGCTGGGGACTCCGGGGAGCTGTTTTTT.

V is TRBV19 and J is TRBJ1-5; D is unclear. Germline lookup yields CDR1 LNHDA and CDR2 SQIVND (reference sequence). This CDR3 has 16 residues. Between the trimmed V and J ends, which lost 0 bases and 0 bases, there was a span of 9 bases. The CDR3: CASSIDRGPSNQPQHF. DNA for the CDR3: TGTGCCAGTAGTATAGATCGAGGGCCTAGCAATCAGCCCCAGCATTTT.

CDR3 DNA sequence: TGCGCCAGCAGCTTGCAGTCAATGGGAGCTAATAACTATGGCTACACCTTC. This gives the protein CASSLQSMGANNYGYTF. The chain combines TRBV5-1 with TRBJ1-2; D is unclear. CDR3 size: 17 residues. V was trimmed by 1 base and J by 1 base, leaving 17 bases between them. CDR1 and CDR2 (germline): SGHRS, YFSETQ.

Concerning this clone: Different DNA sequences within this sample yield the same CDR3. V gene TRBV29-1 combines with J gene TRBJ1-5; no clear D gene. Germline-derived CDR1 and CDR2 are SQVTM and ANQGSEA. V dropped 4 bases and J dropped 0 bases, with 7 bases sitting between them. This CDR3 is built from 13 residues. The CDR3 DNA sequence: TGCAGCGTTGCCGAGAATAGCAATCAGCCCCAGCATTTT. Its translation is CSVAENSNQPQHF.

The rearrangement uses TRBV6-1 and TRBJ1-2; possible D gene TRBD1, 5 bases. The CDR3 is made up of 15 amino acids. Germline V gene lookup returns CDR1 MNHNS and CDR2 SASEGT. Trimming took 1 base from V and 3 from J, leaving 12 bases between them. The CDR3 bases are TGTGCCAGCAGTGAAGGAGTGGGGGGGTACTATGGCTACACCTTC. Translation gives CASSEGVGGYYGYTF.

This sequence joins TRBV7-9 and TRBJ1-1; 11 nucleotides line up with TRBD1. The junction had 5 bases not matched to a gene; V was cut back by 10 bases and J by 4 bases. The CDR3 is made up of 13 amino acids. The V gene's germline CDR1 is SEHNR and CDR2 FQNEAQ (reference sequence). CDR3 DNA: TGTGCCACTCTAGGGACAGGGGGCACTGAAGCTTTCTTT. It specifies CATLGTGGTEAFF.

The CDR3: CASTLGQKNNYGYTF. The CDR3 DNA sequence: TGTGCCAGTACCCTGGGACAGAAAAATAACTATGGCTACACCTTC. The gene calls are TRBV19 and TRBJ1-2; the match to TRBD1 covers 7 bases. The V gene end was trimmed by 7 bases and the J gene end by 1 base; junction bases not matched to a gene: 9. The CDR3 totals 15 residues. The germline gives CDR1 LNHDA, CDR2 SQIVND (reference sequence).

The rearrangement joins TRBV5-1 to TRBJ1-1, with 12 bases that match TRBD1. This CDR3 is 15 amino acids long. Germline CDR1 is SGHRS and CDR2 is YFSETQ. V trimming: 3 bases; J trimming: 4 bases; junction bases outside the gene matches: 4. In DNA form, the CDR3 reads TGCGCCAGCAGCTCGGGACAGGGGGCGGTCACTGAAGCTTTCTTT. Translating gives CASSSGQGAVTEAFF. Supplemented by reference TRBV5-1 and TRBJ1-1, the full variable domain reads KAGVTQTPRYLIKTRGQQVTLSCSPISGHRSVSWYQQTPGQGLQFLFEYFSETQRNKGNFPGRFSGRQFSNSRSEMNVSTLELGDSALYLCASSSGQGAVTEAFFGQGTRLTVV.

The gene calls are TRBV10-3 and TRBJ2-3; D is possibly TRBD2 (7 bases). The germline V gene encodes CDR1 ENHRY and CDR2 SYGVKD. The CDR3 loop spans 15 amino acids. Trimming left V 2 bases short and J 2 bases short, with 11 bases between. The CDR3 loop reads CAISEEGGATDTQYF. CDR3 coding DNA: TGTGCCATCAGTGAGGAGGGGGGGGCCACAGATACGCAGTATTTT.

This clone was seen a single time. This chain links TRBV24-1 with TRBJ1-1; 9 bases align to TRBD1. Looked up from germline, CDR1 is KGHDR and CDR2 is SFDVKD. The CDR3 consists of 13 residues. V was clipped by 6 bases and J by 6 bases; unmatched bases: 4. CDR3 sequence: CATSSGQGSEAFF. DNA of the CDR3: TGTGCCACCAGTTCGGGACAGGGCTCTGAAGCTTTCTTT.

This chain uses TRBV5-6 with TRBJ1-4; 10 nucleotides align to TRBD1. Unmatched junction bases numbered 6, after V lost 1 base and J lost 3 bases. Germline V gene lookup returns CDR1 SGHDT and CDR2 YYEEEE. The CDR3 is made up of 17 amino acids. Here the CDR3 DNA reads TGTGCCAGCAGCTTGCGCGGGACAGGGGTCGCTAATGAAAAACTGTTTTTT. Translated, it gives CASSLRGTGVANEKLFF. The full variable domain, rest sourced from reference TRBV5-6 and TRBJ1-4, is DAGVTQSPTHLIKTRGQQVTLRCSPKSGHDTVSWYQQALGQGPQFIFQYYEEEERQRGNFPDRFSGHQFPNYSSELNVNALLLGDSALYLCASSLRGTGVANEKLFFGSGTQLSVL.

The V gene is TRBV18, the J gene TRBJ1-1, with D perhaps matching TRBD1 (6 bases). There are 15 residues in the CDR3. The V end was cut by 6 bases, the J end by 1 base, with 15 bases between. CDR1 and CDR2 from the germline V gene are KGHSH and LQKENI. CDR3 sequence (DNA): TGTGCCAGCTCTACAGAGCAGGGGAGGAACACTGAAGCTTTCTTT. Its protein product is CASSTEQGRNTEAFF. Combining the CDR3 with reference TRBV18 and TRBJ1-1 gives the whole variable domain NAGVMQNPRHLVRRRGQEARLRCSPMKGHSHVYWYRQLPEEGLKFMVYLQKENIIDESGMPKERFSAEFPKEGPSILRIQQVVRGDSAAYFCASSTEQGRNTEAFFGQGTRLTVV.

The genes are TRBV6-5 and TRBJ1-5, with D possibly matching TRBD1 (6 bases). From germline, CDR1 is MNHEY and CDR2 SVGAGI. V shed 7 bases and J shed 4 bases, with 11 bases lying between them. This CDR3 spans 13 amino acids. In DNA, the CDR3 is TGTGCCAGCAAAGGGGGAGGGAATCAGCCCCAGCATTTT. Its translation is CASKGGGNQPQHF.

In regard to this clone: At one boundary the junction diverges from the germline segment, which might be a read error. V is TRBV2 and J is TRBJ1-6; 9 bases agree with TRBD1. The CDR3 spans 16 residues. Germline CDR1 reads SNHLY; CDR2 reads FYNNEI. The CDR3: CASSGGQGSSNSPLHF. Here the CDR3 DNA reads TGTGCCAGCAGTGGGGGACAGGGTTCCTCTAATTCACCCCTCCACTTT. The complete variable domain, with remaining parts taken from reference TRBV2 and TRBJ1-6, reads EPEVTQTPSHQVTQMGQEVILRCVPISNHLYFYWYRQILGQKVEFLVSFYNNEISEKSEIFDDQFSVERPDGSNFTLKIRSTKLEDSAMYFCASSGGQGSSNSPLHFGNGTRLTVT.

CDR3 nucleotides: TGTGCCAGCAGGTTAGCGGGGGGGCTCTACGAGCAGTACTTC. It is translated as CASRLAGGLYEQYF. The chain employs TRBV6-8 and TRBJ2-7; the match to TRBD2 covers 11 bases. This CDR3 region has 14 residues. CDR1 MNHGY and CDR2 SAAAGT come from the germline V gene. Unmatched junction bases numbered 4, after V lost 6 bases and J lost 3 bases.

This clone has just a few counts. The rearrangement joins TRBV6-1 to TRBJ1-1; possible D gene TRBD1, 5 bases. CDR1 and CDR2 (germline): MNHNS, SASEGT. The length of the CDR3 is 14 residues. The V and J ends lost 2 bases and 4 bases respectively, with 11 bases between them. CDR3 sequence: CASSENPGRTEAFF. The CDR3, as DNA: TGTGCCAGCAGTGAAAATCCAGGGCGCACTGAAGCTTTCTTT.

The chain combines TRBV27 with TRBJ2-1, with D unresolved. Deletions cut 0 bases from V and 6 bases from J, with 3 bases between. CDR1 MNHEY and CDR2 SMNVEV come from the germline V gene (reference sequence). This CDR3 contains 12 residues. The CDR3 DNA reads TGTGCCAGCAGTTTATCCGGCAATGAGCAGTTCTTC. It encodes CASSLSGNEQFF.

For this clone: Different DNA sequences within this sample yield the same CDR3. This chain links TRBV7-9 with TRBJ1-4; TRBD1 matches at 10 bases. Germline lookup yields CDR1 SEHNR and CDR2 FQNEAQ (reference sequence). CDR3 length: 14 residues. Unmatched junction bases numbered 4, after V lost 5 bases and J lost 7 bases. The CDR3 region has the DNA TGTGCCAGCAGCCAGGGACAGGGGCGTGAAAAACTGTTTTTT. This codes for CASSQGQGREKLFF.

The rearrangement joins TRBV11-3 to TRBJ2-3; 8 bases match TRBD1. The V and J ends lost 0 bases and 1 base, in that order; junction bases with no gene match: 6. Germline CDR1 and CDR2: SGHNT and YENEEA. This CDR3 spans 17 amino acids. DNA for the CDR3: TGTGCCAGCAGCTTAGAAGGACCGGGACAGGGCACAGATACGCAGTATTTT. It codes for CASSLEGPGQGTDTQYF.

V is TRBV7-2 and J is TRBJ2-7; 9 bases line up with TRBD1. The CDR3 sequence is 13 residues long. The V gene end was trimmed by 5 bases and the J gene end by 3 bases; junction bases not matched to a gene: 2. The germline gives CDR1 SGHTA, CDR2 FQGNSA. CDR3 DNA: TGTGCCAGCAGCCTGGACAGGGGCTACGAGCAGTACTTC. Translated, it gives CASSLDRGYEQYF.

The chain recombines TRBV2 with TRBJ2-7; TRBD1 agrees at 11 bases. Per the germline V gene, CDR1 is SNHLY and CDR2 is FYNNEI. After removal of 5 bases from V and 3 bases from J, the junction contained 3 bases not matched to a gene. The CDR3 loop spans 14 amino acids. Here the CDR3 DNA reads TGTGCCAGCAGTTCCGGGACAGGGGGCTACGAGCAGTACTTC. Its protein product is CASSSGTGGYEQYF.